This TCR beta chain was identified during a study of cytomegalovirus exposure and HLA in healthy donors. PCR used 60 Vbeta primers and 13 Jbeta primers. Authors' data handling: Later reanalysis found approximately 76 million unique TCR beta chains, some 10 million of them shared. The data were produced by immunoSEQ multiplex PCR, yet TCRdb's version contains in-frame clones alone and is incomplete. V and J calls and clone size are as listed in that table; D and trimming were resolved from the DNA. The profile shows 95,000 to 150,000 clones, 75% of them singletons. Whole-study findings and limits: For most TCR sequences rarity was the rule, although some public TCRs occurred in many donors. A later analysis by the authors found several of the most significant clusters apparently linked to common viral pathogens.

This clone was seen only a few times. Its cognate antigen is unknown. The CDR3 spans 13 residues. CDR1 and CDR2 from the germline V gene are LNHDA and SQIVND (reference sequence). With 1 base removed from V and 5 bases from J, the gap between germline ends came to 7 bases. Specimen: PBMCs. The chain combines TRBV19 with TRBJ2-3; the D gene is possibly TRBD1 (6 bases). The receptor was isolated from a woman between 35 and 50 years old in good health and CMV-seropositive. This CDR3 reads CASSIGRGDTQYF. The CDR3 nucleotides are TGTGCCAGTAGTATAGGCAGGGGAGATACGCAGTATTTT. Full variable domain (missing parts from reference TRBV19 and TRBJ2-3): DGGITQSPKYLFRKEGQNVTLSCEQNLNHDAMYWYRQDPGQGLRLIYYSQIVNDFQKGDIAEGYSVSREKKESFPLTVTSAQKNPTAFYLCASSIGRGDTQYFGPGTRLTVL.